This T cell receptor (beta chain) was profiled in a study of cytomegalovirus exposure and HLA in healthy donors. Primers included in the PCR were 60 Vbeta and 13 Jbeta primers. Using immunoSEQ multiplex PCR, the repertoire was profiled, and TCRdb retains in-frame clones only, with some absent. Of over 70,000 clones listed, roughly 80% are singletons. This clone came up a few times. Its target is not known. General study results and limits: Cytomegalovirus association was assigned to about 150 TCR beta chains. As confirmed in vitro, three CMV-associated chains were specific for CMV antigens. TCR beta V segments were, for the most part, productive about 87% or about 30% of the time in an earlier analysis. HLA alleles were associated with some 17,000 TCR beta sequences in a later analysis at 0.05 false discovery rate.

The V and J ends lost 4 bases and 5 bases respectively, with 11 bases between them. The CDR3 extends over 13 amino acids. Germline V lookup: CDR1 SGHAT, CDR2 FQNNGV. The chain is built from TRBV11-2 and TRBJ1-1; D remains unclear. This receptor was obtained from a man between 45 and 60 years old in good health and CMV-seropositive. The sequenced sample consisted of PBMCs. CDR3 DNA sequence: TGTGCCAGCAGCTCCCAAACAAGTACTGAAGCTTTCTTT. Its translation is CASSSQTSTEAFF.